One T cell receptor (beta chain) is described in this entry. The table came from immunoSEQ multiplex PCR; TCRdb's copy has only in-frame clones and leaves some out. The data hold approximately 90,000 clones, with approximately 70% observed a single time. The data originate from a study of CD8 T cell repertoires and HIV-1 epitope variants. The CDR3 is 17 amino acids. Germline CDR1 SGHDT, CDR2 YYEEEE. Trimming took 3 bases from V and 0 from J, leaving 16 bases between them. Sequenced sample: uncultured baseline CD8+ T cells from peripheral blood mononuclear cells (PBMCs). This chain joins TRBV5-6 and TRBJ1-3; D might be TRBD1 (5 bases). The sequence was collected from a male donor with HIV. CDR3 DNA sequence: TGTGCCAGCAGCTGGGCGCTACAGGCCCTCTCTGGAAACACCATATATTTT. Translating it yields CASSWALQALSGNTIYF.